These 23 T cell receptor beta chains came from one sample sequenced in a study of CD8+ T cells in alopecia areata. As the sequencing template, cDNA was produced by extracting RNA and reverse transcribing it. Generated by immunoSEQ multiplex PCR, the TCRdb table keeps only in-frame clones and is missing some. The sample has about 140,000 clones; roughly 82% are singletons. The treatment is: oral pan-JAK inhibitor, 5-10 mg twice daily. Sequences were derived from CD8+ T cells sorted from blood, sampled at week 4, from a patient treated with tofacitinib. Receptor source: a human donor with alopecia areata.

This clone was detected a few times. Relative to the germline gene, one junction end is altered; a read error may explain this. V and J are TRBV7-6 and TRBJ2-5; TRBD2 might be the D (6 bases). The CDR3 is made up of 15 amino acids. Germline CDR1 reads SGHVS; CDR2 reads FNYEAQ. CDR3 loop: CASCLGAREVETQYF. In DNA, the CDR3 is TGTGCCAGCTGCTTAGGGGCTAGGGAGGTGGAGACCCAGTACTTC.

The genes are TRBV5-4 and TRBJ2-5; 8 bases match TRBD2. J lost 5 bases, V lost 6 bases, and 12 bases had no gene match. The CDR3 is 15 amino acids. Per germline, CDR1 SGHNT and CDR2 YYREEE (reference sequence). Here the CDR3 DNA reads TGTGCCAGCAACCCGGGAGGACTAGCCTGGGAGACCCAGTACTTC. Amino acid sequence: CASNPGGLAWETQYF.

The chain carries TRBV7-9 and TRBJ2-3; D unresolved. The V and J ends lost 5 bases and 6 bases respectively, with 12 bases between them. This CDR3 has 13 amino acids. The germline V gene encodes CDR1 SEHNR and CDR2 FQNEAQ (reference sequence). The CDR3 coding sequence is TGTGCCAGCAGCCCGGAGCTAGTCGATACGCAGTATTTT. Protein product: CASSPELVDTQYF.

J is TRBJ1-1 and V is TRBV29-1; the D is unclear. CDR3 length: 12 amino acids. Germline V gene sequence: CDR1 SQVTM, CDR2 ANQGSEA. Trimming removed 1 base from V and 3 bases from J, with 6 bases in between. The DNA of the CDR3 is TGCAGCGTTGAAGGTCAGGACACTGAAGCTTTCTTT. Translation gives CSVEGQDTEAFF.

CDR3 in amino acids: CAWSGPTYEQYF. For the CDR3, the DNA is TGTGCCTGGAGCGGGCCGACCTACGAGCAGTACTTC. The chain is built from TRBV30 and TRBJ2-7; D uncertain. Germline V gives CDR1 GTSNPN, CDR2 SVGIG (reference sequence). The CDR3 contains 12 residues. V lost 3 bases and J 2 bases, leaving 8 bases between the germline ends.

CDR3 region: CASSLVGQENTEAFF. As DNA, the CDR3 is TGTGCCAGCAGCTTAGTAGGTCAGGAAAACACTGAAGCTTTCTTT. The V gene is TRBV7-8, the J gene TRBJ1-1; D remains unclear. The CDR3 is 15 amino acids. Germline CDR1 and CDR2: SGHVS and FQNEAQ. V was pared by 1 base and J by 2 bases, with 11 bases between.

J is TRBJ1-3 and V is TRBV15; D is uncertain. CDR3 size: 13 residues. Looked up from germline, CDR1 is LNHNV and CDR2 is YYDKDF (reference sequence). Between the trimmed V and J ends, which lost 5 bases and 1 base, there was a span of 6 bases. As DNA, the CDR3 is TGTGCCACCAGCGTTAATTCTGGAAACACCATATATTTT. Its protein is CATSVNSGNTIYF. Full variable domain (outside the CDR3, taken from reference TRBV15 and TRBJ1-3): DAMVIQNPRYQVTQFGKPVTLSCSQTLNHNVMYWYQQKSSQAPKLLFHYYDKDFNNEADTPDNFQSRRPNTSFCFLDIRSPGLGDTAMYLCATSVNSGNTIYFGEGSWLTVV.

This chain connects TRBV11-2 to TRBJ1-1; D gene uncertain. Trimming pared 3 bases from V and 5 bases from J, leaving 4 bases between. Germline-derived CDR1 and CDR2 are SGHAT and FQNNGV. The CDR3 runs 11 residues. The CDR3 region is CASSLGTEAFF. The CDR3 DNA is TGTGCCAGCAGCTTGGGGACTGAAGCTTTCTTT.

The chain's CDR3 is CASSLLAGTNTGELFF. CDR3 sequence (DNA): TGTGCCAGCAGCCTCCTGGCGGGGACGAACACCGGGGAGCTGTTTTTT. This chain links TRBV7-9 with TRBJ2-2; weak D call: TRBD2 (6 bases). Germline CDR1 SEHNR, CDR2 FQNEAQ (reference sequence). This CDR3 has 16 amino acids. Trimming stripped 5 bases from V and 0 bases from J, with 13 bases between.

CDR3 residues: CASSPFDSTDTQYF. The CDR3 region has the DNA TGTGCCAGCAGCCCCTTTGACAGCACAGATACGCAGTATTTT. This chain joins TRBV7-9 and TRBJ2-3; D uncertain. The germline CDR1 and CDR2 sequences are SEHNR and FQNEAQ (reference sequence). V dropped 5 bases and J dropped 0 bases, with 9 bases sitting between them. The CDR3 has 14 amino acids.

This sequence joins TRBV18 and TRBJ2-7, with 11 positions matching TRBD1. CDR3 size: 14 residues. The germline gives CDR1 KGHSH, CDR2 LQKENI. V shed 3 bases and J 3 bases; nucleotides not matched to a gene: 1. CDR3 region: CASSPGQGDYEQYF. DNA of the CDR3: TGTGCCAGCTCACCGGGACAGGGGGACTACGAGCAGTACTTC.

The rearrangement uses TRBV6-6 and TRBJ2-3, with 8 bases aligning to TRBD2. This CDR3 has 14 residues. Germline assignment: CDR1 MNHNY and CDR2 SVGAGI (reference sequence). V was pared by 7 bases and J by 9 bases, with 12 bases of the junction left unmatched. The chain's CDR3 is CASTSAGGPTTQYF. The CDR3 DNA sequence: TGTGCCAGCACCTCTGCGGGGGGTCCCACCACGCAGTATTTT.

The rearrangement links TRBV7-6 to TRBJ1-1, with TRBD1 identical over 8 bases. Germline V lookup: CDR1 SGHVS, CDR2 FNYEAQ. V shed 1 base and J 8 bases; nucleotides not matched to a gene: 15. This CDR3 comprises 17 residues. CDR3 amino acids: CASSLDTQRQGAAEAFF. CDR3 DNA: TGTGCCAGCAGCTTAGATACCCAGCGTCAGGGGGCGGCGGAAGCTTTCTTT.

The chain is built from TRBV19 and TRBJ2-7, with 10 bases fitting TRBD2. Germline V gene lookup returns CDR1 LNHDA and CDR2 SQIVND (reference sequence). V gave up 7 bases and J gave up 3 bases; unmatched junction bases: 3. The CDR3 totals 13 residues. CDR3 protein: CASTSSGGYEQYF. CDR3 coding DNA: TGTGCCAGTACGTCTAGCGGGGGCTACGAGCAGTACTTC.

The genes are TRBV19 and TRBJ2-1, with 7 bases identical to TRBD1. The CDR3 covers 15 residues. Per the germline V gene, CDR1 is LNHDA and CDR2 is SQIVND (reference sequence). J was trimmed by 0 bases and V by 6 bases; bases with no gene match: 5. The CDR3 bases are TGTGCCAGTAGCAAGACAGGGAGCTCCTACAATGAGCAGTTCTTC. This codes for CASSKTGSSYNEQFF.

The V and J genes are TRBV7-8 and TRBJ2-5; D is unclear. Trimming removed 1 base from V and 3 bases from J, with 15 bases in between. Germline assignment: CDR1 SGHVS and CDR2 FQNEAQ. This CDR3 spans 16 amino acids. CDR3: CASSLGRVEREETQYF. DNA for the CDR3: TGTGCCAGCAGCTTAGGTAGGGTCGAACGGGAAGAGACCCAGTACTTC.

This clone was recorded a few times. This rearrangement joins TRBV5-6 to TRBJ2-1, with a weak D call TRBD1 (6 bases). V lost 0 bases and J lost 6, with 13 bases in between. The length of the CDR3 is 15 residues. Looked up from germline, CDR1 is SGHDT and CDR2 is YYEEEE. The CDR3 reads CASSLAPGVFNEQFF. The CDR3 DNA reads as TGTGCCAGCAGCTTGGCGCCAGGGGTTTTCAATGAGCAGTTCTTC.

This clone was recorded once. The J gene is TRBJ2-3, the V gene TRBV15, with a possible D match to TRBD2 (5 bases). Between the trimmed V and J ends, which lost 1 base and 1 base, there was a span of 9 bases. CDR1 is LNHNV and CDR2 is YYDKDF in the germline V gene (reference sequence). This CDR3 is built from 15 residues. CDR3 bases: TGTGCCACCAGCAGAGTTTGGGGAGGCACAGATACGCAGTATTTT. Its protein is CATSRVWGGTDTQYF. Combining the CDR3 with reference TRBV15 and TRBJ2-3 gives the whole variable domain DAMVIQNPRYQVTQFGKPVTLSCSQTLNHNVMYWYQQKSSQAPKLLFHYYDKDFNNEADTPDNFQSRRPNTSFCFLDIRSPGLGDTAMYLCATSRVWGGTDTQYFGPGTRLTVL.

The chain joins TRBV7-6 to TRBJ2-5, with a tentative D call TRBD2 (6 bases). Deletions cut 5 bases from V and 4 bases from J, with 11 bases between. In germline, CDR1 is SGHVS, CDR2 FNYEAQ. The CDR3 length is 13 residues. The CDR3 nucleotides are TGTGCCAGCAGCCGGTTGGGGGGAGAGACCCAGTACTTC. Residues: CASSRLGGETQYF. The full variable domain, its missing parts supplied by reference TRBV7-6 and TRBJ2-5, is GAGVSQSPRYKVTKRGQDVALRCDPISGHVSLYWYRQALGQGPEFLTYFNYEAQQDKSGLPNDRFSAERPEGSISTLTIQRTEQRDSAMYRCASSRLGGETQYFGPGTRLLVL.

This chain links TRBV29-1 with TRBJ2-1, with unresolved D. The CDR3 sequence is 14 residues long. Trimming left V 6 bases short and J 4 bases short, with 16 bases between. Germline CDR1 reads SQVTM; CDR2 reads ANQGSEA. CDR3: CSVNPSSPYNEQFF. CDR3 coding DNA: TGCAGCGTCAATCCTAGTTCCCCTTACAATGAGCAGTTCTTC.

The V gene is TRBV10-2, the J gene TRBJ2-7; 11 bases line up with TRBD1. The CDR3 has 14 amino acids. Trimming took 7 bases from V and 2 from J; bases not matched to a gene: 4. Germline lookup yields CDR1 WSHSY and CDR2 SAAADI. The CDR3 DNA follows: TGCGCCAGCACTTGGGACAGGGGGGCCTACGAGCAGTACTTC. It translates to CASTWDRGAYEQYF.

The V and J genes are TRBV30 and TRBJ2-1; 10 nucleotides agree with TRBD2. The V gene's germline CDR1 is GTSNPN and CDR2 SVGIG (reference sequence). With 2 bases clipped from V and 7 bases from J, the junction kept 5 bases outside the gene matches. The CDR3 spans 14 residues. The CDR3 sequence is CAWSIAGGGNEQFF. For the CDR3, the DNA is TGTGCCTGGAGTATAGCGGGGGGAGGAAATGAGCAGTTCTTC.

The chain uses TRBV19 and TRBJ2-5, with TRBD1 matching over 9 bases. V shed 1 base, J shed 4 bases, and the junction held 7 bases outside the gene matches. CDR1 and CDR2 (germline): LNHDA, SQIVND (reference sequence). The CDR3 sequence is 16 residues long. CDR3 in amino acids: CASSIGDRVRGETQYF. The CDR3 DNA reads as TGTGCCAGTAGTATAGGGGACAGGGTCCGTGGAGAGACCCAGTACTTC.